The 9 T cell receptor beta chains below all came from one sample that was sequenced in a study of blood T cells in healthy people across ages. Using a J-beta primer mix together with a sample-barcoded 5' primer, a second PCR was run for about 6 to 11 cycles. TCRdb itself ran the 5' RACE reads through MiXCR, one entry per CDR3 protein. This table has about 1,800,000 distinct CDR3 sequences, approximately 30% appearing once. Material: blood. These receptor sequences come from a woman in her twenties or thirties in good health.

Concerning this clonotype: Germline is not matched at one junction end, which may reflect a read error. This chain connects TRBV12-3 or TRBV12-4 to TRBJ2-5; D unclear. The CDR3 covers 13 residues. DNA of the CDR3: TGTGCCACCAGTGATTTGTTCGGAAGATACCAGTACTTC. Protein sequence: CATSDLFGRYQYF.

This clonotype was seen repeatedly, ten times or more. This chain connects TRBV4-1 to TRBJ2-1; D unclear. The germline V and J ends were trimmed by 0 bases and 5 bases, with 20 bases remaining between them. This CDR3 contains 18 residues. The germline V gene encodes CDR1 MGHRA and CDR2 YSYEKL. The CDR3 DNA follows: TGCGCCAGCAGCCAAGATCCGGGCAGGTTGATGGGAAACAATGAGCAGTTCTTC. Encoded protein: CASSQDPGRLMGNNEQFF.

The CDR3: CASSPGTQQFF. CDR3 in DNA: TGTGCCAGCAGTCCCGGGACCCAGCAGTTCTTC. The chain uses TRBV25-1 and TRBJ2-1; perhaps D is TRBD1 or TRBD2 (5 bases each). Deletions cut 5 bases from V and 11 bases from J, with 10 bases between. CDR1 and CDR2 (germline): MGHDK, SYGVNS. The CDR3 sequence is 11 residues long.

This clonotype was detected a few times. The chain is built from TRBV29-1 and TRBJ1-2; the D is unclear. Per germline, CDR1 SQVTM and CDR2 ANQGSEA. The CDR3 extends over 10 amino acids. The V gene lost 3 bases and the J gene lost 12 bases, with 11 bases spanning the gap. The CDR3 loop reads CSVDEEAHTF. The CDR3, as DNA: TGCAGCGTTGACGAGGAGGCCCACACCTTC.

The CDR3, as DNA: TGTGCCAGCAGTGATAGAGGGGGCTCTAATGAAAAACTGTTTTTT. Residues: CASSDRGGSNEKLFF. The chain recombines TRBV12-3 or TRBV12-4 with TRBJ1-4; the match to TRBD1 covers 7 bases. The ends lost 5 bases at V and 3 bases at J; junction bases unmatched: 6. The CDR3 covers 15 residues.

This clonotype was recorded a few times. V gene TRBV27 combines with J gene TRBJ2-5; D assignment may be TRBD1 or TRBD2 (5 bases each). In germline, CDR1 is MNHEY, CDR2 SMNVEV (reference sequence). The germline V and J ends were trimmed by 6 bases and 11 bases, with 25 bases remaining between them. This CDR3 has 15 amino acids. The CDR3 DNA is TGTGCCAGCAGAGGACGGGGCGGATCGCGAAATGAGCAGTACTTC. Protein product: CASRGRGGSRNEQYF.

The chain carries TRBV7-6 and TRBJ2-7; 10 bases are shared with TRBD2. Germline V gene data show CDR1 as SGHVS and CDR2 as FNYEAQ. The CDR3 loop spans 16 amino acids. V lost 2 bases, J lost 7 bases, and 11 bases stayed unmatched. In nucleotides, the CDR3 is TGTGCCAGCAGCTTACTAGCGGGGGCAAAGTACAATGAGCAGTACTTC. This translates into CASSLLAGAKYNEQYF.

The chain is built from TRBV7-9 and TRBJ2-4; 14 positions agree with TRBD2. V lost 3 bases, J lost 13 bases, and 8 bases stayed unmatched. The CDR3 extends over 15 amino acids. CDR1 is SEHNR, CDR2 FQNEAQ, per germline (reference sequence). CDR3 sequence (DNA): TGTGCCAGCAGCTTGATGACTAGCGGGGGGGGTGAGCAGTACTTC. This encodes CASSLMTSGGGEQYF. Complete variable domain (other parts from reference TRBV7-9 and TRBJ2-4): DTGVSQNPRHKITKRGQNVTFRCDPISEHNRLYWYRQTLGQGPEFLTYFQNEAQLEKSRLLSDRFSAERPKGSFSTLEIQRTEQGDSAMYLCASSLMTSGGGEQYFGAGTRLSVL.

This clonotype occurred a few times. J is TRBJ1-1 and V is TRBV12-3 or TRBV12-4, with TRBD1 as a possible D gene (5 bases). The V gene lost 5 bases and the J gene lost 5 bases, with 18 bases spanning the gap. The CDR3 has 15 amino acids. The CDR3 coding sequence is TGTGCCAGCAGTCTACGAGGGACGGTTAGTACTGAAGCTTTCTTT. This encodes CASSLRGTVSTEAFF.